These 25 T cell receptor beta chains share one sample of origin, sequenced in a study of response to subunit inactivated influenza vaccine. TCRdb reprocessed the RT-PCR reads with MiXCR, giving one entry per CDR3 protein. Altogether 650,000 to 700,000 distinct CDR3 sequences are present, 15% to 17% being singletons, with the ten largest covering about 9.9%. The specimen was PBMCs from blood, collected approximately 13 days after vaccination. The receptors come from a man aged 45-60 years who received an inactivated influenza vaccine.

The genes are TRBV10-3 and TRBJ1-1; unclear D gene. Germline assignment: CDR1 ENHRY and CDR2 SYGVKD. The CDR3 consists of 13 residues. V was shortened by 3 bases and J by 1 base, with 6 bases between the two germline ends. The CDR3 spells CAISDGRNTEAFF. CDR3 in DNA: TGTGCCATCAGTGATGGGAGGAACACTGAAGCTTTCTTT.

This chain links TRBV5-1 with TRBJ1-2; D gene uncertain. The CDR3 is 15 amino acids. Between the trimmed V and J ends, which lost 0 bases and 5 bases, there was a span of 14 bases. From germline, CDR1 is SGHRS and CDR2 YFSETQ. The CDR3 reads CASSLERGIGYGYTF. Written as DNA, the CDR3 is TGCGCCAGCAGCTTGGAAAGAGGGATTGGGTATGGCTACACCTTC.

This clonotype appeared a few times. The chain uses TRBV5-1 and TRBJ2-2; 7 bases line up with TRBD1. CDR1 is SGHRS and CDR2 is YFSETQ in the germline V gene. The CDR3 consists of 15 residues. V was pared by 4 bases and J by 1 base, with 4 bases of the junction left unmatched. The CDR3 DNA sequence: TGCGCCAGCAGCGAGGACAGGAGGAACACCGGGGAGCTGTTTTTT. Amino acid sequence: CASSEDRRNTGELFF.

This clonotype has just a few counts. The CDR3 spells CASSLDGVVETQYF. For the CDR3, the DNA is TGTGCCAGCAGCTTGGATGGGGTCGTTGAGACCCAGTACTTC. The V gene is TRBV5-6, the J gene TRBJ2-5; D call uncertain. This CDR3 is 14 amino acids long. Germline V gene sequence: CDR1 SGHDT, CDR2 YYEEEE. V was pared by 0 bases and J by 5 bases, with 11 bases between.

This chain links TRBV20-1 with TRBJ2-1; D may be TRBD1 (6 bases). The CDR3 loop spans 11 amino acids. Germline-derived CDR1 and CDR2 are DFQATT and SNEGSKA (reference sequence). V lost 3 bases, J lost 8 bases, and 8 bases lay in between. CDR3 region: CSASAGDEQFF. The CDR3, as DNA: TGCAGTGCTAGCGCAGGGGATGAGCAGTTCTTC.

This rearrangement joins TRBV20-1 to TRBJ2-5, with TRBD1 identical over 7 bases. The V gene end was trimmed by 3 bases and the J gene end by 5 bases; junction bases not matched to a gene: 9. The CDR3 runs to 14 residues. CDR1 is DFQATT, CDR2 SNEGSKA, per germline (reference sequence). CDR3 loop: CSASLGQLGETQYF. Written as DNA, the CDR3 is TGCAGTGCTAGTCTGGGACAGTTGGGGGAGACCCAGTACTTC.

This clonotype showed up many times. V and J are TRBV5-1 and TRBJ2-7, with D uncertain. Germline values: CDR1 SGHRS, CDR2 YFSETQ. The V gene lost 5 bases and the J gene lost 1 base, with 10 bases spanning the gap. This CDR3 comprises 13 residues. The CDR3 DNA is TGCGCCAGCAGTTTCACATCGTCCTACGAGCAGTACTTC. It translates to CASSFTSSYEQYF.

This clonotype was observed a handful of times. The chain has TRBV2 and TRBJ2-7; D uncertain. CDR1 and CDR2 (germline): SNHLY, FYNNEI. The CDR3 is 14 amino acids. Trimming removed 1 base at V and 0 bases at J, with 7 bases between. CDR3 nucleotides: TGTGCCAGCAGTGAAGGGGTAACCTCCTACGAGCAGTACTTC. Amino acids: CASSEGVTSYEQYF.

This clonotype appeared a few times. This chain joins TRBV7-2 and TRBJ2-7; D might be TRBD1 (6 bases). Germline CDR1 SGHTA, CDR2 FQGNSA. Between the trimmed V and J ends, which lost 5 bases and 2 bases, there was a span of 10 bases. The CDR3 length is 13 residues. The DNA of the CDR3 is TGTGCCAGCAGCGGGGGCTCGCCCTACGAGCAGTACTTC. Translation: CASSGGSPYEQYF. Drawing the rest from reference TRBV7-2 and TRBJ2-7, the complete variable domain is GAGVSQSPSNKVTEKGKDVELRCDPISGHTALYWYRQSLGQGLEFLIYFQGNSAPDKSGLPSDRFSAERTGGSVSTLTIQRTQQEDSAVYLCASSGGSPYEQYFGPGTRLTVT.

This clonotype was seen repeatedly, ten times or more. The V call is TRBV5-1, the J call TRBJ1-1; perhaps TRBD1 as D (6 bases). The ends were cut back, 4 bases at V and 5 bases at J, with 15 bases in the middle. Germline V CDR1 and CDR2: SGHRS, YFSETQ. The CDR3 has 14 amino acids. Written as DNA, the CDR3 is TGCGCCAGCAGCACCGCTAACAGGGAAACTGAAGCTTTCTTT. Translating gives CASSTANRETEAFF.

The chain is built from TRBV4-3 and TRBJ1-1; D is unresolved. This CDR3 contains 13 residues. The V gene's germline CDR1 is LGHNA and CDR2 YSLEER. V was pared by 0 bases and J by 7 bases, with 9 bases between. The CDR3 DNA reads TGCGCCAGCAGCCAAGAAGGGTCCGGTGAAGCTTTCTTT. Its protein product is CASSQEGSGEAFF.

V and J are TRBV29-1 and TRBJ2-7; weak D call: TRBD1 (7 bases). Per germline, CDR1 SQVTM and CDR2 ANQGSEA. The V and J ends lost 3 bases and 2 bases respectively, with 14 bases between them. The CDR3 runs 14 residues. CDR3 coding DNA: TGCAGCGTTGAGGAGGGGGCCTTGGCCTACGAGCAGTACTTC. As protein: CSVEEGALAYEQYF.

This clonotype was detected only a few times. The J gene is TRBJ1-1, the V gene TRBV6-6; D remains ambiguous. The CDR3 extends over 13 amino acids. Looked up from germline, CDR1 is MNHNY and CDR2 is SVGAGI (reference sequence). V gave up 2 bases and J gave up 3 bases, with 7 bases separating them. This CDR3 reads CASSYERDTEAFF. In DNA, the CDR3 is TGTGCCAGCAGTTACGAGAGGGACACTGAAGCTTTCTTT.

The sample holds a few counts of this clonotype. This sequence joins TRBV12-3 or TRBV12-4 and TRBJ2-7; D not resolved. Trimming shortened V by 8 bases and J by 0 bases, and 5 bases separated the two germline ends. The CDR3 consists of 11 residues. CDR3 sequence: CASASSYEQYF. CDR3 sequence (DNA): TGTGCCAGCGCTAGCTCCTACGAGCAGTACTTC.

This clonotype was seen only a few times. The chain carries TRBV6-5 and TRBJ2-7; possible D gene TRBD1, 5 bases. Trimming stripped 0 bases from V and 3 bases from J, with 15 bases between. The CDR3 spans 16 residues. Germline V CDR1 and CDR2: MNHEY, SVGAGI. The CDR3 region has the DNA TGTGCCAGCAGTTACTCGGGGCCCGTCTGGAACTACGAGCAGTACTTC. Its translation: CASSYSGPVWNYEQYF.

This clonotype has ten or more counts. The J gene is TRBJ2-1, the V gene TRBV12-3 or TRBV12-4; unclear D gene. The CDR3 sequence is 13 residues long. Deletions cut 3 bases from V and 8 bases from J, with 11 bases between. The CDR3 loop reads CASSFPMTDEQFF. The CDR3 DNA sequence: TGTGCCAGCAGTTTCCCGATGACGGATGAGCAGTTCTTC.

The gene calls are TRBV28 and TRBJ1-3, with a weak D call TRBD1 (5 bases). The length of the CDR3 is 17 residues. Germline V gene data show CDR1 as MDHEN and CDR2 as SYDVKM. V dropped 5 bases and J dropped 5 bases, with 22 bases sitting between them. The chain's CDR3 is CASSPRDARSWRNTIYF. The CDR3 DNA reads TGTGCCAGCAGTCCCAGGGACGCCAGGAGCTGGAGAAACACCATATATTTT. Full variable domain (missing parts from reference TRBV28 and TRBJ1-3): DVKVTQSSRYLVKRTGEKVFLECVQDMDHENMFWYRQDPGLGLRLIYFSYDVKMKEKGDIPEGYSVSREKKERFSLILESASTNQTSMYLCASSPRDARSWRNTIYFGEGSWLTVV.

The chain employs TRBV5-6 and TRBJ2-5, with TRBD1 matching 9 bases. Unmatched junction bases numbered 7, after V lost 2 bases and J lost 5 bases. CDR3 size: 15 residues. Germline CDR1 SGHDT, CDR2 YYEEEE. The CDR3 is CASSFAPTGGETQYF. The CDR3 DNA is TGTGCCAGCAGCTTTGCGCCGACAGGGGGGGAGACCCAGTACTTC.

In this sample, this clonotype turned up a few times. The chain joins TRBV7-2 to TRBJ2-2, with 7 bases that match TRBD1. The length of the CDR3 is 16 residues. Germline V lookup: CDR1 SGHTA, CDR2 FQGNSA. Trimming removed 2 bases from V and 4 bases from J; junction bases left unmatched: 7. The CDR3 DNA follows: TGTGCCAGCAGCTTAACAACAGGGGTAACCACCGGGGAGCTGTTTTTT. Its protein product is CASSLTTGVTTGELFF. Complete variable domain (other parts from reference TRBV7-2 and TRBJ2-2): GAGVSQSPSNKVTEKGKDVELRCDPISGHTALYWYRQSLGQGLEFLIYFQGNSAPDKSGLPSDRFSAERTGGSVSTLTIQRTQQEDSAVYLCASSLTTGVTTGELFFGEGSRLTVL.

In this sample, this clonotype turned up many times. The rearrangement links TRBV29-1 to TRBJ2-2; 8 bases agree with TRBD1. V shed 5 bases and J 5 bases; nucleotides not matched to a gene: 4. The CDR3 consists of 13 residues. CDR1 SQVTM and CDR2 ANQGSEA come from the germline V gene. The CDR3 spells CSVRTGWTGELFF. CDR3 in DNA: TGCAGCGTTAGGACAGGGTGGACCGGGGAGCTGTTTTTT.

Only a few counts were recorded for this clonotype. The chain employs TRBV5-6 and TRBJ1-1; D possibly corresponds to TRBD1 (6 bases). This CDR3 contains 14 residues. Trimming stripped 4 bases from V and 2 bases from J, with 12 bases between. Germline V lookup: CDR1 SGHDT, CDR2 YYEEEE. This CDR3 reads CASSPTGFNTEAFF. The CDR3 DNA reads TGTGCCAGCAGCCCAACAGGGTTCAACACTGAAGCTTTCTTT. The full variable domain, in which reference TRBV5-6 and TRBJ1-1 provide the parts outside the CDR3, is DAGVTQSPTHLIKTRGQQVTLRCSPKSGHDTVSWYQQALGQGPQFIFQYYEEEERQRGNFPDRFSGHQFPNYSSELNVNALLLGDSALYLCASSPTGFNTEAFFGQGTRLTVV.

The chain has TRBV5-1 and TRBJ1-2, with 7 bases aligning to TRBD1. The germline V gene encodes CDR1 SGHRS and CDR2 YFSETQ. This CDR3 has 16 amino acids. V lost 4 bases, J lost 6 bases, and 15 bases stayed unmatched. CDR3 in DNA: TGCGCCAGCAGCCAAACCCCTAGGGGGCCGGTGGATGGCTACACCTTC. This codes for CASSQTPRGPVDGYTF.

This clonotype occurred a few times. The chain is built from TRBV12-3 or TRBV12-4 and TRBJ1-5; D is perhaps TRBD1 (5 bases). This CDR3 comprises 13 residues. V was cut by 3 bases and J by 5 bases, with 8 bases left in between. The CDR3 DNA reads TGTGCCAGCAGTTTTTCGACAGATCAGCCCCAGCATTTT. Protein product: CASSFSTDQPQHF.

A word on this clonotype: One base away lies a much larger clone, so this may be a sequencing read error. V and J are TRBV7-6 and TRBJ2-1, with D hard to call. The CDR3 is made up of 13 amino acids. Germline CDR1 SGHVS, CDR2 FNYEAQ. CDR3 sequence reads: CASSLIRSDKHFF. DNA of the CDR3: TGTGCCAGCAGCTTAATCCGGTCCGATAAGCATTTCTTC.

This clonotype occurred a few times. The J gene is TRBJ1-1, the V gene TRBV4-3; tentative D call: TRBD1 (6 bases). The CDR3 loop spans 16 amino acids. Per germline, CDR1 LGHNA and CDR2 YSLEER. V lost 3 bases to trimming and J lost 0 bases, with 14 bases between them. The CDR3 region has the DNA TGCGCCAGCAGCCAGACTTTGGGGGGGCTGAACACTGAAGCTTTCTTT. Its translation: CASSQTLGGLNTEAFF.